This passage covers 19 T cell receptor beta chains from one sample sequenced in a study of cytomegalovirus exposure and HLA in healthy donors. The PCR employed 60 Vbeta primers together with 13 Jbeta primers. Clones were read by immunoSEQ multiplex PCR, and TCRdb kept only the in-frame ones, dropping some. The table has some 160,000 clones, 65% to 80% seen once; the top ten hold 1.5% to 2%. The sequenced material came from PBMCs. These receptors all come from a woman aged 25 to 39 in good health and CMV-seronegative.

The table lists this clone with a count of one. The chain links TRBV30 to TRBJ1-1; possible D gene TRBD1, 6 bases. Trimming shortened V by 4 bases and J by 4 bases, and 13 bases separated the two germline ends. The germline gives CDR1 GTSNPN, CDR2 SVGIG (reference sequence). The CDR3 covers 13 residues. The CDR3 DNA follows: TGTGCCTGGACAACGGCAGGGGTCACTGAAGCTTTCTTT. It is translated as CAWTTAGVTEAFF.

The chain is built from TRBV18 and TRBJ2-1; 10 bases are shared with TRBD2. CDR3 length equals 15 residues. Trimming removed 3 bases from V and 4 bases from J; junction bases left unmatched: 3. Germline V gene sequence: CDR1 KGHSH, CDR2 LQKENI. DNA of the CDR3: TGTGCCAGCTCACCGACTAGCGGGCAATACAATGAGCAGTTCTTC. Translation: CASSPTSGQYNEQFF.

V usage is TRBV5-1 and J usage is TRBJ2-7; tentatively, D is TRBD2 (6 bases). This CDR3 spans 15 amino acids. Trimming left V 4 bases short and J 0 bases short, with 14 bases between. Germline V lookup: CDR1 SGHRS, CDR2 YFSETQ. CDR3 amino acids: CASSLFGGSSYEQYF. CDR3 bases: TGCGCCAGCAGCCTTTTTGGGGGGAGCTCCTACGAGCAGTACTTC.

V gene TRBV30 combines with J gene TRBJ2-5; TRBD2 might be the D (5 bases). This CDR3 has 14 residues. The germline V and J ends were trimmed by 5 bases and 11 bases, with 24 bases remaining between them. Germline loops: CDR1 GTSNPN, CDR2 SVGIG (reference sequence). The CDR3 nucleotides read TGTGCCTGGTCCTCAACCCGCCGGGTGGGAGAGCAGTACTTC. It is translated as CAWSSTRRVGEQYF. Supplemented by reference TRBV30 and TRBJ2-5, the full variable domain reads SQTIHQWPATLVQPVGSPLSLECTVEGTSNPNLYWYRQAAGRGLQLLFYSVGIGQISSEVPQNLSASRPQDRQFILSSKKLLLSDSGFYLCAWSSTRRVGEQYFGPGTRLLVL.

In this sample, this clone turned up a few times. The CDR3 DNA is TGTGCCAGCAGATATAGCAATCAGCCCCAGCATTTT. Encoded protein: CASRYSNQPQHF. V and J are TRBV6-6 and TRBJ1-5; no clear D. Germline V gives CDR1 MNHNY, CDR2 SVGAGI (reference sequence). Trimming pared 6 bases from V and 0 bases from J, leaving 3 bases between. This CDR3 comprises 12 residues.

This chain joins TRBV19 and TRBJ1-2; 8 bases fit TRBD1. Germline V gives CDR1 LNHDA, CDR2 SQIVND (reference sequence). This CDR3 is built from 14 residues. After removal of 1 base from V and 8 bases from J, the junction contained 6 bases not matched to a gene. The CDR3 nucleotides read TGTGCCAGTAGTATAGCGACAGGGGTAACAGGCTACACCTTC. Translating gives CASSIATGVTGYTF.

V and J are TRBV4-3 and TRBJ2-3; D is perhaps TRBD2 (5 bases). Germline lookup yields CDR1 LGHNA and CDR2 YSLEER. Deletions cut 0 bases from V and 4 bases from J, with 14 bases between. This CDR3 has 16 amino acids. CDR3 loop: CASSQDGLGFADTQYF. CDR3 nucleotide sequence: TGCGCCAGCAGCCAAGACGGACTGGGGTTCGCAGATACGCAGTATTTT.

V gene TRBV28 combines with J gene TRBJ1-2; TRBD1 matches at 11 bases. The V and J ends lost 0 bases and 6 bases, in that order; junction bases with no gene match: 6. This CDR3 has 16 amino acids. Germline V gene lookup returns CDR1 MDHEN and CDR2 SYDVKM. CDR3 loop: CASSLWDRGQEDGYTF. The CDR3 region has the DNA TGTGCCAGCAGTTTATGGGACAGGGGGCAAGAGGATGGCTACACCTTC.

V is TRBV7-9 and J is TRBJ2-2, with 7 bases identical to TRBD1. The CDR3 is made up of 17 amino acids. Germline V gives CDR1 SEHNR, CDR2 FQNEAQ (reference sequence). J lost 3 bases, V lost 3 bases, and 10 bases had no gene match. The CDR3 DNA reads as TGTGCCAGCAGCTTCGTGAAGGGGACAGAACACACCGGGGAGCTGTTTTTT. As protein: CASSFVKGTEHTGELFF.

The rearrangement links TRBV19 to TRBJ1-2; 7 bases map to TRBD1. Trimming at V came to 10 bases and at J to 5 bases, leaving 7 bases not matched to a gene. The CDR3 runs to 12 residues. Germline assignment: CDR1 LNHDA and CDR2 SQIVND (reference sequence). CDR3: CATMGQKYGYTF. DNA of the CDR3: TGTGCCACAATGGGACAGAAGTATGGCTACACCTTC.

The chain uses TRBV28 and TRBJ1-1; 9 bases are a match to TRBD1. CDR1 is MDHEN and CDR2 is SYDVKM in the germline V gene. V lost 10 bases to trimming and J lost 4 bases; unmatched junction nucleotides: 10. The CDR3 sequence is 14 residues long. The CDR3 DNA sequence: TGTGCCACCAGACACAGGGGGCGATTCACTGAAGCTTTCTTT. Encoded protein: CATRHRGRFTEAFF.

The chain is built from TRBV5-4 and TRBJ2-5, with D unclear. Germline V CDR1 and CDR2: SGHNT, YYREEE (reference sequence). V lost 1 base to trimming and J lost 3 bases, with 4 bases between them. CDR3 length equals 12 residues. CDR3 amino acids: CASSLIKETQYF. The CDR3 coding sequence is TGTGCCAGCAGCTTGATCAAAGAGACCCAGTACTTC.

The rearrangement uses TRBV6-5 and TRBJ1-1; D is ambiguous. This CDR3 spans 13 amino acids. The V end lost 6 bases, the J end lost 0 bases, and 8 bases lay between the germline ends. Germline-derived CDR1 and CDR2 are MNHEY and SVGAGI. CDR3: CASRKHLNTEAFF. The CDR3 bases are TGTGCCAGCAGGAAACACCTGAACACTGAAGCTTTCTTT.

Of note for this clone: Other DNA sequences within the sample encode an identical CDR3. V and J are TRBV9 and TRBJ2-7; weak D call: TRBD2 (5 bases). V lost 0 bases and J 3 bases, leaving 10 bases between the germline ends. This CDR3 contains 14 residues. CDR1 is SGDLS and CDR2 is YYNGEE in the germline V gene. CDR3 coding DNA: TGTGCCAGCAGCGTAGGGCTAGCAGGCTACGAGCAGTACTTC. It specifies CASSVGLAGYEQYF.

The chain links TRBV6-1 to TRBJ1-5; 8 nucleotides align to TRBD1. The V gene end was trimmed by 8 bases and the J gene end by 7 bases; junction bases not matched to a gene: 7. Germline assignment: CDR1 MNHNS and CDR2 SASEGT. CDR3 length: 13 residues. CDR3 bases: TGTGCCAGCGGCCAGGGGGCAAGGCAGCCCCAGCATTTT. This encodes CASGQGARQPQHF.

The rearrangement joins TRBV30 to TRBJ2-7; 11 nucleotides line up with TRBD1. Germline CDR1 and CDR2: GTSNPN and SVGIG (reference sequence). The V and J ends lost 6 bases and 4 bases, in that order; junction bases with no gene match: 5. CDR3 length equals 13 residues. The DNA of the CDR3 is TGTGCCTGCCCCCGGGACAGGGGGTACGAGCAGTACTTC. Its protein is CACPRDRGYEQYF.

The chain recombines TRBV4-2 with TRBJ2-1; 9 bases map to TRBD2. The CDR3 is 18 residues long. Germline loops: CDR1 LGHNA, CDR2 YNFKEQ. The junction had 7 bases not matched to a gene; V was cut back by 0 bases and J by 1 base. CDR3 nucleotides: TGTGCCAGCAGCCAAGATTGGGACACTAGCGGGTCCTACAATGAGCAGTTCTTC. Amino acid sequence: CASSQDWDTSGSYNEQFF.

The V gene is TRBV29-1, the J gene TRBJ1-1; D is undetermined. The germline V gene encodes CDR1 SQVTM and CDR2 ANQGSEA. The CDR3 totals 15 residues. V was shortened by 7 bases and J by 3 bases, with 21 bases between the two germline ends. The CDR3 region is CSAGGGRSSDTEAFF. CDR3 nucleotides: TGCAGCGCCGGAGGTGGTAGGAGTTCCGACACTGAAGCTTTCTTT.

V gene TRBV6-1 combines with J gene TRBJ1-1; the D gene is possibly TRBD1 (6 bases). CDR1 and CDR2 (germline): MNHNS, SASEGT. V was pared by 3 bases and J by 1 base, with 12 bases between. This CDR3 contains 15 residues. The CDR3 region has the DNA TGTGCCAGCAGTGACCTGGGGGCGGCGAACACTGAAGCTTTCTTT. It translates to CASSDLGAANTEAFF.